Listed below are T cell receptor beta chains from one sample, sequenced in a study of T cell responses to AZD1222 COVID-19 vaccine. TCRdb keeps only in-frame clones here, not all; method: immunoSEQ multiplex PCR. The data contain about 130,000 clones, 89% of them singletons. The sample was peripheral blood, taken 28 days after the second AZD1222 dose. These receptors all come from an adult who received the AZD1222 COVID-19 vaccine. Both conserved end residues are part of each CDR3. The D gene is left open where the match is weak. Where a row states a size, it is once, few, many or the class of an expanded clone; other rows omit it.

CASSPKGRDEQYF	TGTGCCAGCAGTCCGAAGGGCAGGGACGAGCAGTACTTC	NA	TRBV5-6	TRBJ2-7	NA
CASSLWGTGRANEQFF	TGTGCCAGCAGTTTATGGGGGACAGGTAGAGCCAATGAGCAGTTCTTC	TRBD1	TRBV27	TRBJ2-1	NA
CAWRTGRGTQYF	TGTGCCTGGAGAACAGGACGGGGGACCCAGTACTTC	NA	TRBV30	TRBJ2-5	NA
CASSAGRQGQGYGYTF	TGTGCCAGCAGCGCGGGCCGACAGGGGCAAGGATATGGCTACACCTTC	TRBD1	TRBV7-2	TRBJ1-2	NA
CASSLALSREGLYTGELFF	TGTGCCAGCAGCTTAGCGCTGTCGCGGGAGGGCCTTTACACCGGGGAGCTGTTTTTT	TRBD2	TRBV7-7	TRBJ2-2	NA
CATRARAFYNEQFF	TGCGCCACCCGAGCCAGGGCTTTCTACAATGAGCAGTTCTTC	NA	TRBV10-2	TRBJ2-1	NA
CASSLAVDGPAELFF	TGCGCCAGCAGCTTGGCCGTTGACGGCCCCGCGGAACTGTTTTTT	NA	TRBV5-1	TRBJ1-4	once
CASSRGADYGYTF	TGTGCCAGCTCACGGGGGGCGGACTATGGCTACACCTTC	NA	TRBV18	TRBJ1-2	NA
CASSQDMGPGNTIYF	TGTGCCAGCAGCCAAGATATGGGACCTGGAAACACCATATATTTT	NA	TRBV3-1/TRBV3-2	TRBJ1-3	NA
CASSRTSGRYEQYF	TGTGCCAGCAGTAGGACTAGCGGGAGGTACGAGCAGTACTTC	TRBD2	TRBV6-5	TRBJ2-7	NA
CASSASGTGSSKAFF	TGTGCCAGTAGTGCCTCCGGGACAGGGAGTTCAAAAGCTTTCTTT	TRBD1	TRBV19	TRBJ1-1	NA
CASSPRTGNSPLHF	TGTGCCAGCAGTCCCCGGACGGGCAATTCACCCCTCCACTTT	NA	TRBV27	TRBJ1-6	NA
CASSLGGPPSYEQYF	TGTGCCAGCAGCTTAGGTGGTCCCCCCTCCTACGAGCAGTACTTC	NA	TRBV7-6	TRBJ2-7	NA
CASSLANAGPGNTIYF	TGCGCCAGCAGCTTGGCCAACGCAGGACCTGGAAACACCATATATTTT	NA	TRBV5-1	TRBJ1-3	NA
CASSGGSGGANQPQHF	TGTGCCAGCAGTGGAGGGTCTGGGGGGGCTAATCAGCCCCAGCATTTT	NA	TRBV6-1	TRBJ1-5	once
CASSKTGQTEAFF	TGTGCCAGCAGCAAGACAGGGCAGACTGAAGCTTTCTTT	TRBD1	TRBV11-2	TRBJ1-1	once
CASSFGGRYGYTF	TGTGCCAGCAGTTTTGGGGGCCGTTATGGCTACACCTTC	NA	TRBV27	TRBJ1-2	NA
CASSPSGAPLQYF	TGTGCCAGCAGTCCCTCGGGGGCCCCGCTTCAGTACTTC	NA	TRBV6-5	TRBJ2-7	NA
CASSQVDSPLHF	TGTGCCAGCAGCCAAGTCGACTCACCCCTCCACTTT	NA	TRBV3-1/TRBV3-2	TRBJ1-6	once
CASSLTGGGPTDEQFF	TGTGCCAGCAGCTTGACCGGAGGGGGCCCGACGGATGAGCAGTTCTTC	NA	TRBV7-9	TRBJ2-1	NA
CASMGGLRRGNYGYTF	TGTGCCAGCATGGGAGGGTTAAGACGGGGAAACTATGGCTACACCTTC	NA	TRBV13	TRBJ1-2	NA
CSVTGQGVTEAFF	TGCAGCGTGACCGGACAGGGTGTCACTGAAGCTTTCTTT	TRBD1	TRBV29-1	TRBJ1-1	NA
CASSELEQANTEAFF	TGTGCCAGCAGTGAATTAGAACAGGCGAACACTGAAGCTTTCTTT	NA	TRBV2	TRBJ1-1	NA
CASSPSGTGIYGYTF	TGTGCCAGCAGCCCAAGCGGGACAGGGATTTATGGCTACACCTTC	TRBD1	TRBV7-2	TRBJ1-2	NA
CASSQENRVGQPQHF	TGTGCCAGCAGTCAAGAAAACAGGGTAGGACAGCCCCAGCATTTT	NA	TRBV2	TRBJ1-5	NA
CASLLDRETQYF	TGTGCCAGCCTCTTAGACCGAGAGACCCAGTACTTC	NA	TRBV7-9	TRBJ2-5	NA
CASSAWTGQSGYTF	TGTGCCAGTAGTGCATGGACAGGGCAAAGTGGCTACACCTTC	TRBD1	TRBV19	TRBJ1-2	NA
CASSIHGRGNQPQHF	TGTGCCAGTAGTATTCACGGCAGGGGCAATCAGCCCCAGCATTTT	NA	TRBV19	TRBJ1-5	NA
CASSISGRAYNEQFF	TGTGCCAGTAGTATATCCGGGAGGGCCTACAATGAGCAGTTCTTC	TRBD2	TRBV19	TRBJ2-1	NA
CASSQVEGVYGYTF	TGTGCCAGCAGCCAAGTCGAGGGGGTCTATGGCTACACCTTC	NA	TRBV3-1/TRBV3-2	TRBJ1-2	NA
CASSSTSGRTINEQFF	TGTGCCAGCAGCTCGACTAGCGGGAGGACTATCAATGAGCAGTTCTTC	TRBD2	TRBV5-6	TRBJ2-1	few
CASSSGQGTWGNQPQHF	TGTGCCAGCAGTTCTGGACAGGGAACGTGGGGCAATCAGCCCCAGCATTTT	TRBD1	TRBV28	TRBJ1-5	NA
CASSEASRNQPQHF	TGTGCCAGCAGTGAAGCCTCCCGCAATCAGCCCCAGCATTTT	NA	TRBV2	TRBJ1-5	NA
CASSQGGPANTGELFF	TGTGCCAGCAGCCAAGGGGGCCCAGCGAACACCGGGGAGCTGTTTTTT	NA	TRBV3-1/TRBV3-2	TRBJ2-2	NA
CASSLRPVGNGELFF	TGCGCCAGCAGCCTAAGACCGGTGGGTAACGGGGAGCTGTTTTTT	NA	TRBV5-1	TRBJ2-2	NA
CASSPGTGVVEAFF	TGTGCCAGCAGCCCAGGGACAGGCGTTGTTGAAGCTTTCTTT	TRBD1	TRBV7-3	TRBJ1-1	NA
CASGFAGDEQYF	TGTGCTAGTGGTTTCGCAGGGGACGAGCAGTACTTC	NA	TRBV12-5	TRBJ2-7	NA
CASSLGFRVGQGTYEQYF	TGTGCCAGCAGCTTAGGTTTCAGGGTGGGACAGGGAACCTACGAGCAGTACTTC	TRBD1	TRBV7-2	TRBJ2-7	NA
CASSSGTGDYGYTF	TGCGCCAGCAGCTCGGGGACAGGGGACTATGGCTACACCTTC	TRBD1	TRBV5-1	TRBJ1-2	NA
CASSSGQNTGELFF	TGTGCCAGCAGCTCCGGACAGAACACCGGGGAGCTGTTTTTT	NA	TRBV7-9	TRBJ2-2	NA
CASSPDLTEAFF	TGTGCCAGCAGCCCGGATCTGACTGAAGCTTTCTTT	NA	TRBV3-1/TRBV3-2	TRBJ1-1	NA
CASGLGDSSYEQYF	TGTGCCAGTGGACTAGGGGACAGCTCCTACGAGCAGTACTTC	NA	TRBV19	TRBJ2-7	NA
CASRQITGSKGSPLHF	TGCGCCAGCAGACAAATCACAGGGTCTAAAGGTTCACCCCTCCACTTT	NA	TRBV5-1	TRBJ1-6	NA
CASSRTGAMNTEAFF	TGTGCCAGCAGCAGAACAGGGGCCATGAACACTGAAGCTTTCTTT	TRBD1	TRBV27	TRBJ1-1	NA
CASSQEPPSSTNEKLFF	TGTGCCAGCAGCCAAGAGCCTCCCTCGTCAACTAATGAAAAACTGTTTTTT	NA	TRBV3-1/TRBV3-2	TRBJ1-4	NA
CASSPSRDAGPRNYGYTF	TGTGCCAGCTCACCATCCCGCGACGCAGGGCCTCGGAATTATGGCTACACCTTC	NA	TRBV18	TRBJ1-2	NA
CASSKVGGLVLAESYEQYF	TGTGCCAGCAGCAAAGTTGGCGGGCTAGTTCTAGCGGAATCCTACGAGCAGTACTTC	NA	TRBV21-1	TRBJ2-7	few
CASSYGGTEAFF	TGTGCCAGCAGTTATGGGGGCACTGAAGCTTTCTTT	NA	TRBV6-5	TRBJ1-1	NA
CASSLDGGAYNEQFF	TGTGCCAGCAGCTTAGACGGGGGGGCCTACAATGAGCAGTTCTTC	TRBD2	TRBV7-2	TRBJ2-1	once
CASSQVAASLGTQYF	TGCGCCAGCAGCCAGGTAGCGGCATCCTTGGGGACCCAGTACTTC	NA	TRBV4-1	TRBJ2-5	NA
CASTPTGSFELFF	TGTGCCAGTACCCCGACAGGTTCCTTTGAACTGTTTTTT	NA	TRBV19	TRBJ1-4	once